This T cell receptor beta chain is drawn from a study of a mutant IDH1 vaccine in newly diagnosed glioma (TCRdb year 2021). For the study in its entirety: Of the approximately 33 treated patients, approximately 62% were male and approximately 38% were female, and a mean age of roughly 40 years was recorded. Before enrollment, patients had received standard therapy of radiotherapy alone, temozolomide alone, or radiochemotherapy with temozolomide; most received the combination. Peripheral blood was drawn at six visits: V03 (baseline), V05, V07, V10, V12 and V13. Longitudinal TCRB deep sequencing was done for 25 to 30 treated patients, wherever samples were available for exploratory analyses.

Regarding this clone: There is no known antigen for this receptor. No base quality information exists; no much larger clone differs at one position.

Study-level results and caveats: According to the authors, sample limitations meant that analyses of patient blood samples could not be reproduced. Pseudoprogression appeared unrelated to alterations in the top peripheral T cell clonotypes detected by TCRB sequencing. Availability determined which PBMC samples were chosen for TCRB deep sequencing. Immune responses induced by the vaccine were seen in roughly 92% of patients across multiple MHC alleles.

The protocol used for the library was the immunoSEQ multiplex PCR assay. Following the manufacturer's protocol, the hsTCRB Kit was used to amplify rearranged TCR beta chain sequences. An Illumina MiSeq was used to sequence the TCRB libraries. The published analysis was carried out like this. The kit vendor's proprietary platform handled demultiplexing, trimming and gene mapping. TCRdb obtained this table from immuneACCESS and retained in-frame rearrangements with V and J assigned. These tables miss some clones; where compared with another copy, unresolved V genes account for less than half of the shortfall, and the remainder is unexplained. The V and J calls and clone size are taken from that table; D and trimming were inferred from the DNA. Counted in this sample were 50,000 to 65,000 clones; roughly 80% of them appeared once. About 21% of the sample is held by the ten biggest clonotypes. V lost 5 bases and J lost 5 bases; the stretch between them is 17 bases long. Taken from cysteine to phenylalanine, the CDR3 has 14 residues. The CDR3 DNA has 42 bases and is translated from base 1. The germline V gene encodes CDR1 SGDLS and CDR2 YYNGEE.

Per the publication, the time point label means: baseline, week 1 (first vaccination visit). The meaning of the sample's treatment or condition label: pre-vaccination baseline after standard-of-care therapy. Newly diagnosed WHO grade 3 or 4 IDH1-mutant astrocytomas showing loss of nuclear ATRX were present in the donors. The samples were drawn from NOA16, a multicentre, single-arm, open-label phase I trial in Germany that tested a mutant IDH1 peptide vaccine in humans for the first time. For immunogenicity testing, the blood drawn at visit V03 was used as the baseline sample. Genomic DNA for TCRB sequencing was extracted from EDTA blood using the DNeasy Blood and Tissue Kit.

The starting material was PBMCs, obtained from a glioma patient treated with radiotherapy, temozolomide or both. This sequence uses TRBV9 and TRBJ2-7; no D gene is confidently identified. This receptor was identified in a young man with glioma. The CDR3 protein is CASSPTYPADEQYF. The nucleotide sequence reads TGTGCCAGCAGTCCGACGTACCCCGCGGACGAGCAGTACTTC. This CDR3, with the reference TRBV9 and TRBJ2-7 proteins standing in past its ends, gives the full variable domain DSGVTQTPKHLITATGQRVTLRCSPRSGDLSVYWYQQSLDQGLQFLIQYYNGEERAKGNILERFSAQQFPDLHSELNLSSLELGDSALYFCASSPTYPADEQYFGPGTRLTVT.